This TCR beta chain was profiled in a study of OX40 agonist ivuxolimab in advanced cancers. Study-wide context: An agonistic anti-OX40 (CD134) antibody, ivuxolimab, was used to treat the patients. Findings of the study overall: Expanded clones were, on average, more numerous among CD8+ T cells than CD4+.

With regard to this clone: Its matching antigen is unknown. A junction end diverges from the germline sequence, so it may reflect a read error.

CDR1 MNHEY and CDR2 SMNVEV come from the germline V gene (reference sequence). This CDR3 contains 13 residues. Produced via immunoSEQ multiplex PCR; TCRdb's table is partial and in-frame only. The table includes tens of thousands of clones, approximately 91% detected once. The V gene is TRBV27, the J gene TRBJ1-4, with unresolved D. This TCR was recovered from an adult with an advanced solid tumor such as melanoma, head and neck, liver or kidney cancer. The sequences come from CD4+ or CD8+ T cells sorted from blood, collected in a trial of the OX40 agonist ivuxolimab. The CDR3 spells CASRLKRDEKLFF. DNA for the CDR3: TGTGCCAGCCGTTTGAAGAGGGATGAAAAACTGTTTTTT.